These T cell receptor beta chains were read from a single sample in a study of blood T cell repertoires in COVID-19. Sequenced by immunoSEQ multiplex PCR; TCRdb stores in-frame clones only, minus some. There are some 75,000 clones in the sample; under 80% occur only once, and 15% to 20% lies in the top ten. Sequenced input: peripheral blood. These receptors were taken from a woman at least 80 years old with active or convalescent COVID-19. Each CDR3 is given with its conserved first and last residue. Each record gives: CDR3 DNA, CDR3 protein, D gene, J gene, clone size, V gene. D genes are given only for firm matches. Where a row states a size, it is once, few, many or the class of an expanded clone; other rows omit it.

cdr3_nt: TGTGCCTGGACCAAACAGGGCCTAAGCTCCTACAATGAGCAGTTCTTC
cdr3_aa: CAWTKQGLSSYNEQFF
d_call: -
j_call: TRBJ2-1
clone_size: once
v_call: TRBV2

cdr3_nt: TGTGCCAGCAGATCAACAGGGGGGGGCATCGAGCAGTACTTC
cdr3_aa: CASRSTGGGIEQYF
d_call: -
j_call: TRBJ2-7
clone_size: few
v_call: TRBV13

cdr3_nt: TGTGCCAGCAGTTTTTACGGGACAGGGAACACCGGGGAGCTGTTTTTT
cdr3_aa: CASSFYGTGNTGELFF
d_call: TRBD1
j_call: TRBJ2-2
clone_size: few
v_call: TRBV27

cdr3_nt: TGTGCCAGCAGCCGGCCTAGCGGGGTGAACACCGGGGAGCTGTTTTTT
cdr3_aa: CASSRPSGVNTGELFF
d_call: TRBD2
j_call: TRBJ2-2
clone_size: once
v_call: TRBV28

cdr3_nt: TGTGCCACCACGAGGGATTTGAACACTGAAGCTTTCTTT
cdr3_aa: CATTRDLNTEAFF
d_call: -
j_call: TRBJ1-1
clone_size: once
v_call: TRBV24-1

cdr3_nt: TGTGCCAGCCGGGGTTTAGTAGATAATTCACCCCTCCACTTT
cdr3_aa: CASRGLVDNSPLHF
d_call: -
j_call: TRBJ1-6
clone_size: -
v_call: TRBV19

cdr3_nt: TGTGCCAGCAGCTTCGGACCGATACCGGGGACCGGGGAGCTGTTTTTT
cdr3_aa: CASSFGPIPGTGELFF
d_call: -
j_call: TRBJ2-2
clone_size: -
v_call: TRBV11-2

cdr3_nt: TGTGCCAGCAGTCCCCAGGCTAGCGGGGCAGATACGCAGTATTTT
cdr3_aa: CASSPQASGADTQYF
d_call: TRBD2
j_call: TRBJ2-3
clone_size: -
v_call: TRBV6-4

cdr3_nt: TGTGCCAGCAGCTTGGGGCTCGGGGAGCTGTTTTTT
cdr3_aa: CASSLGLGELFF
d_call: -
j_call: TRBJ2-2
clone_size: -
v_call: TRBV5-8

cdr3_nt: TGTGCCAGCAGTTTATCACAGGGGGATGGCTACACCTTC
cdr3_aa: CASSLSQGDGYTF
d_call: TRBD1
j_call: TRBJ1-2
clone_size: -
v_call: TRBV28

cdr3_nt: TGTGCCAGCAGTTACCACGGGGTCAGCTCCTACAATGAGCAGTTCTTC
cdr3_aa: CASSYHGVSSYNEQFF
d_call: -
j_call: TRBJ2-1
clone_size: few
v_call: TRBV6-2/TRBV6-3

cdr3_nt: TGTGCCAGCAGCCACGGGTCGGGAGAGCAGTACTTC
cdr3_aa: CASSHGSGEQYF
d_call: -
j_call: TRBJ2-7
clone_size: -
v_call: TRBV3-1/TRBV3-2

cdr3_nt: TGTGCCAGCAGCTTATCTAGGATCAGTCCTTACGAGCAGTACTTC
cdr3_aa: CASSLSRISPYEQYF
d_call: -
j_call: TRBJ2-7
clone_size: -
v_call: TRBV7-9

cdr3_nt: TGTGCCAGCAGCTCACAGGGGAATAATTCACCCCTCCACTTT
cdr3_aa: CASSSQGNNSPLHF
d_call: TRBD1
j_call: TRBJ1-6
clone_size: -
v_call: TRBV7-2

cdr3_nt: TGTGCCAGCAGCTTAGGACTAGGATACAATGAGCAGTTCTTC
cdr3_aa: CASSLGLGYNEQFF
d_call: TRBD2
j_call: TRBJ2-1
clone_size: -
v_call: TRBV9

cdr3_nt: TGTGCCAGCTGGGGGGTGGGGGAGACTGAAGCTTTCTTT
cdr3_aa: CASWGVGETEAFF
d_call: -
j_call: TRBJ1-1
clone_size: -
v_call: TRBV27

cdr3_nt: TGTGCCAGCCAAGACAGCGGGGGGGCGGAGACCCAGTACTTC
cdr3_aa: CASQDSGGAETQYF
d_call: TRBD2
j_call: TRBJ2-5
clone_size: -
v_call: TRBV2

cdr3_nt: TGTGCCAGCAGCTTTTGGGACTCTAATCAGCCCCAGCATTTT
cdr3_aa: CASSFWDSNQPQHF
d_call: -
j_call: TRBJ1-5
clone_size: once
v_call: TRBV7-9

cdr3_nt: TGTGCCAGCAGACAGGGGGATGGCTACACCTTC
cdr3_aa: CASRQGDGYTF
d_call: TRBD1
j_call: TRBJ1-2
clone_size: -
v_call: TRBV2

cdr3_nt: TGCGCCAGCAGGCTGGTAGCGGGGGGTCGAGATACGCAGTATTTT
cdr3_aa: CASRLVAGGRDTQYF
d_call: TRBD2
j_call: TRBJ2-3
clone_size: -
v_call: TRBV5-1

cdr3_nt: TGTGCCAGCAGTCGACAGGGCGGTCAGCCCCAGCATTTT
cdr3_aa: CASSRQGGQPQHF
d_call: TRBD1
j_call: TRBJ1-5
clone_size: -
v_call: TRBV12-3/TRBV12-4

cdr3_nt: TGTGCCATCAGTGAGGGGGAGGGGCCGGAGACCCAGTACTTC
cdr3_aa: CAISEGEGPETQYF
d_call: TRBD2
j_call: TRBJ2-5
clone_size: -
v_call: TRBV10-3

cdr3_nt: TGTGCCAGCATCCCGGCGGCTGGGCGACAGGGGGGTTCTGGAAACACCATATATTTT
cdr3_aa: CASIPAAGRQGGSGNTIYF
d_call: TRBD1
j_call: TRBJ1-3
clone_size: -
v_call: TRBV11-2

cdr3_nt: TGTGCCAGCAGCCTGACGGGACATTTTACAGATACGCAGTATTTT
cdr3_aa: CASSLTGHFTDTQYF
d_call: -
j_call: TRBJ2-3
clone_size: -
v_call: TRBV7-6

cdr3_nt: TGTGCCAGCAGTGAAGCGGGCAGGCACGCCTATGGCTACACCTTC
cdr3_aa: CASSEAGRHAYGYTF
d_call: -
j_call: TRBJ1-2
clone_size: many
v_call: TRBV6-1

cdr3_nt: TGCGCCAGCAGCGCGGCCGGGGGAGATACGCAGTATTTT
cdr3_aa: CASSAAGGDTQYF
d_call: -
j_call: TRBJ2-3
clone_size: -
v_call: TRBV5-1

cdr3_nt: TGTGCCAGCAGCACGACAGGGGACGGTGAGCAGTTCTTC
cdr3_aa: CASSTTGDGEQFF
d_call: TRBD1
j_call: TRBJ2-1
clone_size: -
v_call: TRBV7-6